These 30 T cell receptor beta chains came from one sample sequenced in a study of cytomegalovirus exposure and HLA in healthy donors. The PCR used 60 Vbeta and 13 Jbeta primers. The table came from immunoSEQ multiplex PCR; TCRdb's copy has only in-frame clones and leaves some out. The sample holds approximately 100,000 clones, around 60% seen once. The specimen sequenced was PBMCs. The receptors derive from a man between 25 and 39 years old in good health and CMV-seropositive.

In this sample, this clone turned up a few times. The rearrangement uses TRBV27 and TRBJ2-5; D might be TRBD2 (5 bases). TRBJ2-7 matches the DNA end more closely, so the J call is doubtful. This CDR3 is 14 amino acids long. CDR1 and CDR2 (germline): MNHEY, SMNVEV (reference sequence). Written as DNA, the CDR3 is TGTGCCAGCAGTTTATCTCCGGGGAGCTACGAGCAGTACTTC. It codes for CASSLSPGSYEQYF.

The chain's CDR3 is CASTTDRSDEQFF. In nucleotides, the CDR3 is TGTGCCAGTACGACGGACAGGTCCGATGAGCAGTTCTTC. The chain joins TRBV19 to TRBJ2-1; 7 bases fit TRBD1. Germline CDR1 reads LNHDA; CDR2 reads SQIVND (reference sequence). The CDR3 is made up of 13 amino acids. V was clipped by 7 bases and J by 8 bases; unmatched bases: 8. The entire variable domain, with the rest obtained from reference TRBV19 and TRBJ2-1, is as follows: DGGITQSPKYLFRKEGQNVTLSCEQNLNHDAMYWYRQDPGQGLRLIYYSQIVNDFQKGDIAEGYSVSREKKESFPLTVTSAQKNPTAFYLCASTTDRSDEQFFGPGTRLTVL.

The chain carries TRBV6-6 and TRBJ2-2, with D possibly being TRBD2 (5 bases). Trimming stripped 5 bases from V and 6 bases from J, with 10 bases between. The CDR3 contains 13 residues. Germline CDR1 MNHNY, CDR2 SVGAGI (reference sequence). CDR3 nucleotide sequence: TGTGCCAGCAGTGAGGGCATCCCCGGGGAGCTGTTTTTT. Protein: CASSEGIPGELFF.

This rearrangement joins TRBV5-1 to TRBJ2-3; tentative D call: TRBD1 (5 bases). Germline V gene lookup returns CDR1 SGHRS and CDR2 YFSETQ. CDR3 length: 16 residues. V lost 4 bases to trimming and J lost 0 bases, with 15 bases between them. CDR3 DNA: TGCGCCAGCAGCATCGACAGTCCCTCTAGCACAGATACGCAGTATTTT. Translating it yields CASSIDSPSSTDTQYF.

In its sample, this clone was seen once. V usage is TRBV29-1 and J usage is TRBJ2-1; a weak D match, TRBD1 (5 bases). V gave up 4 bases and J gave up 7 bases, with 11 bases separating them. Germline CDR1 is SQVTM and CDR2 is ANQGSEA. The CDR3 length is 12 residues. The CDR3 region is CSVVGRANEQFF. The CDR3 DNA is TGCAGCGTTGTAGGCAGGGCGAATGAGCAGTTCTTC.

V is TRBV25-1 and J is TRBJ1-2; no clear D gene. This CDR3 comprises 13 residues. CDR1 and CDR2 from the germline V gene are MGHDK and SYGVNS. V was pared by 1 base and J by 8 bases, with 11 bases between. In nucleotides, the CDR3 is TGTGCCAGCAGTGAATTTAACCCCGGGGGCTACACCTTC. It translates to CASSEFNPGGYTF.

The rearrangement uses TRBV7-2 and TRBJ2-4; TRBD1 matches at 9 bases. This CDR3 is 15 amino acids long. Germline V gene sequence: CDR1 SGHTA, CDR2 FQGNSA. Unmatched junction bases numbered 3, after V lost 0 bases and J lost 6 bases. For the CDR3, the DNA is TGTGCCAGCAGCTTAGCGGGACAGGGACTAAACATTCAGTACTTC. This translates into CASSLAGQGLNIQYF.

The chain recombines TRBV2 with TRBJ2-3; TRBD2 matches at 13 bases. This CDR3 is built from 15 residues. From germline, CDR1 is SNHLY and CDR2 FYNNEI. V was clipped by 4 bases and J by 7 bases; unmatched bases: 5. The CDR3 loop reads CASSGTSGGPHTQYF. The CDR3, as DNA: TGTGCCAGCAGTGGGACTAGCGGGGGCCCACATACGCAGTATTTT. The full variable domain, with the rest looked up from reference TRBV2 and TRBJ2-3, is EPEVTQTPSHQVTQMGQEVILRCVPISNHLYFYWYRQILGQKVEFLVSFYNNEISEKSEIFDDQFSVERPDGSNFTLKIRSTKLEDSAMYFCASSGTSGGPHTQYFGPGTRLTVL.

The chain joins TRBV6-5 to TRBJ1-3, with D possibly being TRBD1 (5 bases). The CDR3 is made up of 14 amino acids. CDR1 is MNHEY, CDR2 SVGAGI, per germline. V lost 0 bases and J lost 5, with 8 bases in between. The CDR3 DNA is TGTGCCAGCAGTTACTCGGGGGGAAGAAACACCATATATTTT. Protein sequence: CASSYSGGRNTIYF.

V and J are TRBV5-1 and TRBJ2-5; TRBD1 agrees at 9 bases. The closer fit of TRBJ2-7 to the DNA end suggests the J call may be wrong. Per the germline V gene, CDR1 is SGHRS and CDR2 is YFSETQ. There are 15 residues in the CDR3. The CDR3, as DNA: TGCGCCAGCAGCAAGCCGGGACAGGGAAACTACGAGCAGTACTTC. Protein sequence: CASSKPGQGNYEQYF.

J is TRBJ2-1 and V is TRBV7-9; the D is unclear. The V and J ends lost 6 bases and 3 bases respectively, with 12 bases between them. Germline-derived CDR1 and CDR2 are SEHNR and FQNEAQ (reference sequence). This CDR3 has 14 amino acids. The CDR3 region is CASSYSPSYNEQFF. Written as DNA, the CDR3 is TGTGCCAGCAGTTATTCCCCTAGCTACAATGAGCAGTTCTTC.

On this clone itself: Other DNA sequences from this sample encode an identical CDR3 as well. The chain has TRBV5-1 and TRBJ2-5, with TRBD1 identical over 11 bases. V dropped 4 bases and J dropped 0; count of bases not matched to a gene: 5. Germline CDR1 reads SGHRS; CDR2 reads YFSETQ. This CDR3 is 16 amino acids long. As DNA, the CDR3 is TGCGCCAGCAGCGGAGGGACAGGGGGTTACCAAGAGACCCAGTACTTC. The encoded protein is CASSGGTGGYQETQYF.

This chain connects TRBV19 to TRBJ1-1; possible D gene TRBD1, 5 bases. Trimming removed 1 base from V and 4 bases from J, with 10 bases in between. CDR1 and CDR2 from the germline V gene are LNHDA and SQIVND (reference sequence). CDR3 length equals 14 residues. CDR3 bases: TGTGCCAGTAGTATAGTAGGGGATAGCACTGAAGCTTTCTTT. It encodes CASSIVGDSTEAFF.

This rearrangement joins TRBV30 to TRBJ2-3, with D perhaps matching TRBD2 (6 bases). CDR1 GTSNPN and CDR2 SVGIG come from the germline V gene (reference sequence). V was cut by 2 bases and J by 4 bases, with 13 bases left in between. The CDR3 has 14 residues. CDR3 nucleotide sequence: TGTGCCTGGAGTCGCGCAGCGGGCGCAGATACGCAGTATTTT. Protein product: CAWSRAAGADTQYF.

The chain recombines TRBV9 with TRBJ2-7; D gene unclear. This CDR3 has 14 amino acids. V lost 0 bases to trimming and J lost 3 bases, with 10 bases between them. Germline-derived CDR1 and CDR2 are SGDLS and YYNGEE. In DNA form, the CDR3 reads TGTGCCAGCAGCGTAGGGCCCGTAAACTACGAGCAGTACTTC. This sequence encodes CASSVGPVNYEQYF.

As regards this clone: Distinct nucleotide sequences in the sample also encode this CDR3. The V gene is TRBV27, the J gene TRBJ2-7, with 8 bases matching TRBD1. V shed 3 bases and J 5 bases; nucleotides not matched to a gene: 3. Germline CDR1 is MNHEY and CDR2 is SMNVEV (reference sequence). CDR3 length: 13 amino acids. CDR3 amino acids: CASSFQQGDEQYF. The CDR3 DNA sequence: TGTGCCAGCAGTTTCCAACAGGGGGACGAGCAGTACTTC.

V and J are TRBV7-2 and TRBJ2-3; no firm D call. The germline CDR1 and CDR2 sequences are SGHTA and FQGNSA. This CDR3 region has 13 residues. V was pared by 4 bases and J by 6 bases, with 11 bases between. The CDR3, as DNA: TGTGCCAGCAGCTCGGTGGGCGTTGATACGCAGTATTTT. It codes for CASSSVGVDTQYF.

This sequence joins TRBV28 and TRBJ1-4, with TRBD1 matching over 10 bases. The germline CDR1 and CDR2 sequences are MDHEN and SYDVKM. J was trimmed by 4 bases and V by 6 bases; bases with no gene match: 5. This CDR3 comprises 15 residues. The CDR3 region is CASRETGGSNEKLFF. CDR3 bases: TGTGCCAGCAGGGAGACAGGGGGCAGTAATGAAAAACTGTTTTTT.

The rearrangement uses TRBV15 and TRBJ2-7; 7 nucleotides agree with TRBD1. Per germline, CDR1 LNHNV and CDR2 YYDKDF (reference sequence). The CDR3 totals 14 residues. J lost 1 base, V lost 5 bases, and 5 bases had no gene match. The DNA of the CDR3 is TGTGCCACCAGCCTCGGACAGGCTTCCTACGAGCAGTACTTC. Translating gives CATSLGQASYEQYF.

The chain couples TRBV11-3 to TRBJ2-5; 7 nucleotides line up with TRBD1. Judging by the DNA end, TRBJ2-7 fits better; the J call may be wrong. From germline, CDR1 is SGHNT and CDR2 YENEEA. CDR3 length: 13 residues. CDR3 sequence reads: CASSFGTVSEQYF. CDR3 nucleotides: TGTGCCAGCAGCTTCGGGACAGTATCCGAGCAGTACTTC.

The chain joins TRBV11-3 to TRBJ2-7; weak D call: TRBD1 (6 bases). This CDR3 spans 12 amino acids. The germline gives CDR1 SGHNT, CDR2 YENEEA. V lost 1 base and J lost 7, with 8 bases in between. The CDR3 protein is CASSLADREQYF. CDR3 DNA: TGTGCCAGCAGCTTAGCGGACAGAGAGCAGTACTTC.

About this clone itself: Other DNA sequences within the sample encode an identical CDR3. The chain has TRBV10-1 and TRBJ1-1; D remains ambiguous. The CDR3 runs to 13 residues. Germline V CDR1 and CDR2: WNHNN, SYGVQD (reference sequence). The ends were cut back, 0 bases at V and 10 bases at J, with 12 bases in the middle. The DNA for the CDR3 is TGCGCCAGCAGTGAGTCAACGGAGTCGGGAGCTTTCTTT. This sequence encodes CASSESTESGAFF.

The rearrangement joins TRBV6-6 to TRBJ1-1; D is undetermined. V was trimmed by 0 bases and J by 0 bases, leaving 8 bases between them. The CDR3 has 15 amino acids. Germline values: CDR1 MNHNY, CDR2 SVGAGI (reference sequence). CDR3 nucleotides: TGTGCCAGCAGTTACTCCGCACTAATGAACACTGAAGCTTTCTTT. As protein: CASSYSALMNTEAFF.

J is TRBJ1-2 and V is TRBV27; 11 positions match TRBD1. V was pared by 4 bases and J by 8 bases, with 9 bases of the junction left unmatched. There are 15 residues in the CDR3. Germline-derived CDR1 and CDR2 are MNHEY and SMNVEV (reference sequence). CDR3: CASSWDPGQGDGYTF. CDR3 sequence (DNA): TGTGCCAGCAGTTGGGACCCGGGACAGGGGGACGGCTACACCTTC.

The sample holds one count of this clone. The gene calls are TRBV28 and TRBJ1-5; D is uncertain. Deletions cut 6 bases from V and 2 bases from J, with 14 bases between. Germline V gene data show CDR1 as MDHEN and CDR2 as SYDVKM. The CDR3 contains 15 residues. The CDR3 spells CASRSGGSGNQPQHF. The CDR3 DNA reads as TGTGCCAGCAGAAGCGGCGGGTCGGGCAATCAGCCCCAGCATTTT.

V is TRBV7-8 and J is TRBJ1-1, with D maybe TRBD1 (5 bases). Germline V gene lookup returns CDR1 SGHVS and CDR2 FQNEAQ. Trimming removed 1 base from V and 1 base from J, with 10 bases in between. CDR3 length equals 15 residues. Written as DNA, the CDR3 is TGTGCCAGCAGCTTAGATGTCAGGGAGAACACTGAAGCTTTCTTT. As protein: CASSLDVRENTEAFF.

The rearrangement uses TRBV7-8 and TRBJ1-1, with TRBD1 matching 9 bases. This CDR3 comprises 18 residues. Unmatched junction bases numbered 12, after V lost 0 bases and J lost 4 bases. Germline values: CDR1 SGHVS, CDR2 FQNEAQ. CDR3 in DNA: TGTGCCAGCAGCTTAGCCCCTGGACAGGGGAAATGGGCCACTGAAGCTTTCTTT. Protein product: CASSLAPGQGKWATEAFF.

The J gene is TRBJ2-7, the V gene TRBV9, with D possibly being TRBD1 (6 bases). V was cut by 3 bases and J by 2 bases, with 9 bases left in between. The CDR3 is made up of 13 amino acids. The germline gives CDR1 SGDLS, CDR2 YYNGEE. The CDR3 coding sequence is TGTGCCAGCAGCGCAGGGGTTACCTACGAGCAGTACTTC. This translates into CASSAGVTYEQYF.

This clone was counted a few times. The rearrangement uses TRBV5-4 and TRBJ2-7; D possibly corresponds to TRBD1 (6 bases). V lost 4 bases and J lost 5, with 16 bases in between. CDR1 and CDR2 from the germline V gene are SGHNT and YYREEE (reference sequence). CDR3 length: 14 residues. In DNA form, the CDR3 reads TGTGCCAGCAGCACCCCCCGGGACACGGACGAGCAGTACTTC. Translating it yields CASSTPRDTDEQYF.

Of note for this clone: The junction departs from germline at one end; a sequencing error may be responsible. This chain joins TRBV7-9 and TRBJ2-3; 9 nucleotides match TRBD2. This CDR3 has 16 residues. The V gene's germline CDR1 is SEHNR and CDR2 FQNEAQ (reference sequence). The CDR3 region is CSSSPGLAIGTDTQYF. The CDR3 coding sequence is TGTTCCAGCAGCCCCGGACTAGCGATAGGCACAGATACGCAGTATTTT.